The rows below give T cell receptor beta chains drawn from one sample of a study of T cells after yellow fever vaccination. TCRdb re-derived calls from the 5' RACE reads in MiXCR, one entry per CDR3 protein. The sample records about 430,000 distinct CDR3 sequences, around 20% being singletons. The sample here was PBMCs, taken before the yellow fever booster vaccination. Receptors were obtained from a man younger than 35 who received the YFV17D yellow fever vaccine. Each CDR3 is given with its conserved first and last residue. D genes are given only for firm matches. Not all rows give a size; the values are once, few, many and, for expanded clones, a class.

D gene: .
J gene: TRBJ1-4
V gene: TRBV3-1
clone size: few
CDR3 length: 15
CDR3 DNA: TGTGCCAGCAGCAATTCGGGGGGCGTCGGTGAAAAACTGTTTTTT
CDR3 protein: CASSNSGGVGEKLFF

D gene: TRBD1
J gene: TRBJ2-2
V gene: TRBV29-1
clone size: many
CDR3 length: 13
CDR3 DNA: TGCACCCAGACAGGGGGGGTCGGCGGGGAGCTGTTTTTT
CDR3 protein: CTQTGGVGGELFF

D gene: .
J gene: TRBJ1-4
V gene: TRBV20-1
clone size: .
CDR3 length: 11
CDR3 DNA: TGCAGCGTGACAGAGAATGAAAAACTGTTTTTT
CDR3 protein: CSVTENEKLFF

D gene: .
J gene: TRBJ1-5
V gene: TRBV27
clone size: .
CDR3 length: 16
CDR3 DNA: TGTGCCAGCAGTCCATCCCTCCCAGGATACAATCAGCCCCAGCATTTT
CDR3 protein: CASSPSLPGYNQPQHF

D gene: TRBD1
J gene: TRBJ1-1
V gene: TRBV14
clone size: once
CDR3 length: 13
CDR3 DNA: TGTGCCAGCAGCCAAATGACAGGGGCTGAAGCTTTCTTT
CDR3 protein: CASSQMTGAEAFF

D gene: .
J gene: TRBJ1-3
V gene: TRBV9
clone size: few
CDR3 length: 15
CDR3 DNA: TGTGCCAGCAGCGTTAATTGGGGGGCTGGAAACACCATATATTTT
CDR3 protein: CASSVNWGAGNTIYF

D gene: .
J gene: TRBJ1-4
V gene: TRBV27
clone size: .
CDR3 length: 16
CDR3 DNA: TGTGCCAGCAGCCACCGGGGGCCCCCAACTAATGAAAAACTGTTTTTT
CDR3 protein: CASSHRGPPTNEKLFF

D gene: .
J gene: TRBJ2-5
V gene: TRBV6-2/TRBV6-3
clone size: few
CDR3 length: 14
CDR3 DNA: TGTGCCAGCAGAGGTATCCGGGACCAAGAGACCCAGTACTTC
CDR3 protein: CASRGIRDQETQYF

D gene: TRBD2
J gene: TRBJ2-3
V gene: TRBV6-4
clone size: few
CDR3 length: 15
CDR3 DNA: TGTGCCAGCAGTGCTAGCGGGGGGGCCCCAGATACGCAGTATTTT
CDR3 protein: CASSASGGAPDTQYF

D gene: TRBD1
J gene: TRBJ1-6
V gene: TRBV5-1
clone size: few
CDR3 length: 15
CDR3 DNA: TGCGCCAGCAGCTTCGGACAGGCCGGGGGAGAACCCCTCCACTTT
CDR3 protein: CASSFGQAGGEPLHF

D gene: .
J gene: TRBJ1-1
V gene: TRBV5-1
clone size: once
CDR3 length: 14
CDR3 DNA: TGCGCCAGCAGCTTGGAGGTTTTGAACACTGAAGCTTTCTTT
CDR3 protein: CASSLEVLNTEAFF

D gene: .
J gene: TRBJ2-5
V gene: TRBV20-1
clone size: few
CDR3 length: 16
CDR3 DNA: TGCAGTGCTAAGCCCCAAGCCACGACGGAGAGGGAGACCCAGTACTTC
CDR3 protein: CSAKPQATTERETQYF

D gene: .
J gene: TRBJ1-1
V gene: TRBV4-2
clone size: .
CDR3 length: 13
CDR3 DNA: TGTGCCAGCAGCAAATATGAGGACACTGAAGCTTTCTTT
CDR3 protein: CASSKYEDTEAFF

D gene: .
J gene: TRBJ2-4
V gene: TRBV4-1
clone size: .
CDR3 length: 13
CDR3 DNA: TGCGCCAGCAGGGGACAAGGCGAAAACATTCAGTACTTC
CDR3 protein: CASRGQGENIQYF

D gene: .
J gene: TRBJ2-7
V gene: TRBV20-1
clone size: few
CDR3 length: 12
CDR3 DNA: TGCAGTGCTAGGGATTCGTGGCACGAGCAGTACTTC
CDR3 protein: CSARDSWHEQYF

D gene: .
J gene: TRBJ2-7
V gene: TRBV20-1
clone size: .
CDR3 length: 11
CDR3 DNA: TGCAGTGCGACCGATAATTACGAGCAGTACTTC
CDR3 protein: CSATDNYEQYF

D gene: TRBD1
J gene: TRBJ2-5
V gene: TRBV19
clone size: .
CDR3 length: 14
CDR3 DNA: TGTGCCAGTAGTCGGTGGGACAGAGAAGAGACCCAGTACTTC
CDR3 protein: CASSRWDREETQYF

D gene: TRBD1
J gene: TRBJ2-7
V gene: TRBV5-1
clone size: .
CDR3 length: 15
CDR3 DNA: TGCGCCAGCAGCTGGACGACAGGGGGCGGCTACGAGCAGTACTTC
CDR3 protein: CASSWTTGGGYEQYF

D gene: .
J gene: TRBJ2-3
V gene: TRBV6-5
clone size: .
CDR3 length: 13
CDR3 DNA: TGTGCCAGCAGTTCCAGCGTTTTAGATACGCAGTATTTT
CDR3 protein: CASSSSVLDTQYF

D gene: .
J gene: TRBJ2-7
V gene: TRBV10-3
clone size: many
CDR3 length: 13
CDR3 DNA: TGTGCCCCACGGGTACGGATGACCTACGAGCAGTACTTC
CDR3 protein: CAPRVRMTYEQYF

D gene: TRBD1
J gene: TRBJ2-1
V gene: TRBV15
clone size: few
CDR3 length: 14
CDR3 DNA: TGTGCCACCAGCAGAGGGGGACAGGGGAGTGAGCAGTTCTTC
CDR3 protein: CATSRGGQGSEQFF

D gene: TRBD2
J gene: TRBJ2-1
V gene: TRBV11-3
clone size: few
CDR3 length: 15
CDR3 DNA: TGTGCCAGCAGCGGTGGGGGGGTCTCCTACAATGAGCAGTTCTTC
CDR3 protein: CASSGGGVSYNEQFF

D gene: TRBD1
J gene: TRBJ2-7
V gene: TRBV29-1
clone size: .
CDR3 length: 15
CDR3 DNA: TGCAGCGTTGGACCATCCGGGACAGGGGGCCACGAGCAGTACTTC
CDR3 protein: CSVGPSGTGGHEQYF

D gene: .
J gene: TRBJ2-2
V gene: TRBV5-1
clone size: few
CDR3 length: 17
CDR3 DNA: TGCGCCAGCAGCTTGGCAGGGAAGATTTCGAACACCGGGGAGCTGTTTTTT
CDR3 protein: CASSLAGKISNTGELFF

D gene: TRBD2
J gene: TRBJ2-1
V gene: TRBV14
clone size: .
CDR3 length: 16
CDR3 DNA: TGTGCCAGCAGCCAAGCGGGTAGCGGGGGGAATTATGAGCAGTTCTTC
CDR3 protein: CASSQAGSGGNYEQFF

D gene: .
J gene: TRBJ1-1
V gene: TRBV6-2/TRBV6-3
clone size: .
CDR3 length: 12
CDR3 DNA: TGTGCCAGCAGTTACTCATGGACTGAAGCTTTCTTT
CDR3 protein: CASSYSWTEAFF

D gene: TRBD2
J gene: TRBJ2-2
V gene: TRBV5-1
clone size: .
CDR3 length: 16
CDR3 DNA: TGCGCCAGCAGCTTGGTTCCCGGGGGGTTATCCGGGGAGCTGTTTTTT
CDR3 protein: CASSLVPGGLSGELFF

D gene: .
J gene: TRBJ1-5
V gene: TRBV12-3/TRBV12-4
clone size: few
CDR3 length: 12
CDR3 DNA: TGTGCCAGCAGTTTAATTTCGTGGCCCCAGCATTTT
CDR3 protein: CASSLISWPQHF

D gene: .
J gene: TRBJ2-7
V gene: TRBV7-2
clone size: few
CDR3 length: 14
CDR3 DNA: TGTGCCAGCAGCGTCGCTCTAGTATCCTACGAGCAGTACTTC
CDR3 protein: CASSVALVSYEQYF

D gene: TRBD1
J gene: TRBJ2-1
V gene: TRBV12-3/TRBV12-4
clone size: few
CDR3 length: 14
CDR3 DNA: TGTGCCAGCAGACGGACAGGGGGAATCAATGAGCAGTTCTTC
CDR3 protein: CASRRTGGINEQFF

D gene: TRBD1
J gene: TRBJ2-1
V gene: TRBV6-5
clone size: few
CDR3 length: 14
CDR3 DNA: TGTGCCAGCGGGCCGGGACAGAATTTGGGTGAGCAGTTCTTC
CDR3 protein: CASGPGQNLGEQFF

D gene: .
J gene: TRBJ1-2
V gene: TRBV20-1
clone size: many
CDR3 length: 14
CDR3 DNA: TGCAGTGCTATAATACCAGGCGCCCATGATGGCTACACCTTC
CDR3 protein: CSAIIPGAHDGYTF

D gene: .
J gene: TRBJ2-3
V gene: TRBV7-2
clone size: medium-sized
CDR3 length: 12
CDR3 DNA: TGTGCCAGCAGCTCAACGGGAAATACGCAGTATTTT
CDR3 protein: CASSSTGNTQYF

D gene: TRBD1
J gene: TRBJ1-5
V gene: TRBV2
clone size: many
CDR3 length: 13
CDR3 DNA: TGTGCCAGCAGGCGGGACAGTAATCAGCCCCAGCATTTT
CDR3 protein: CASRRDSNQPQHF

D gene: TRBD2
J gene: TRBJ2-3
V gene: TRBV18
clone size: .
CDR3 length: 15
CDR3 DNA: TGTGCCAGCTCACCAATCAGACTAGCGGCAGATACGCAGTATTTT
CDR3 protein: CASSPIRLAADTQYF

D gene: TRBD1
J gene: TRBJ1-2
V gene: TRBV28
clone size: many
CDR3 length: 14
CDR3 DNA: TGTGCCAGCAGTTTACAGGGGGCTGACTATGGCTACACCTTC
CDR3 protein: CASSLQGADYGYTF

D gene: TRBD2
J gene: TRBJ2-5
V gene: TRBV7-2
clone size: .
CDR3 length: 14
CDR3 DNA: TGTGCCAGCAGCTTCGGCGGGGGGGCCGTGACCCAGTACTTC
CDR3 protein: CASSFGGGAVTQYF

D gene: TRBD1
J gene: TRBJ1-5
V gene: TRBV5-1
clone size: .
CDR3 length: 15
CDR3 DNA: TGCGCCAGCAGCCACGGACAGGCCGGCAATCAGCCCCAGCATTTT
CDR3 protein: CASSHGQAGNQPQHF

D gene: .
J gene: TRBJ2-2
V gene: TRBV20-1
clone size: few
CDR3 length: 13
CDR3 DNA: TGCAGTGTTGCAGGGGACCGGCCCGGGGAGCTGTTTTTT
CDR3 protein: CSVAGDRPGELFF

D gene: .
J gene: TRBJ1-4
V gene: TRBV9
clone size: .
CDR3 length: 16
CDR3 DNA: TGTGCCAGCAGCCCCCTGTTCGGACAGATGAATGAAAAACTGTTTTTT
CDR3 protein: CASSPLFGQMNEKLFF

D gene: .
J gene: TRBJ1-1
V gene: TRBV18
clone size: few
CDR3 length: 13
CDR3 DNA: TGTGCCAGCTCACAAGGGACACCCTCGGAGGCTTTCTTT
CDR3 protein: CASSQGTPSEAFF

D gene: .
J gene: TRBJ2-3
V gene: TRBV6-2/TRBV6-3
clone size: .
CDR3 length: 12
CDR3 DNA: TGTGCCAGCAGCAACCTGGCGGATACGCAGTATTTT
CDR3 protein: CASSNLADTQYF

D gene: TRBD2
J gene: TRBJ2-5
V gene: TRBV20-1
clone size: .
CDR3 length: 14
CDR3 DNA: TGCAGTTCATCGTGGGCGGGGGGCGTAGAGACCCAGTACTTC
CDR3 protein: CSSSWAGGVETQYF

D gene: .
J gene: TRBJ2-3
V gene: TRBV10-2
clone size: many
CDR3 length: 13
CDR3 DNA: TGCGCCAGCAGTGACCCCGAGTCGGGTACGCAGTATTTT
CDR3 protein: CASSDPESGTQYF

D gene: .
J gene: TRBJ2-5
V gene: TRBV6-5
clone size: few
CDR3 length: 11
CDR3 DNA: TGTGCCAGCAGACCCCCCCCGACCCAGTACTTC
CDR3 protein: CASRPPPTQYF

D gene: .
J gene: TRBJ2-1
V gene: TRBV15
clone size: .
CDR3 length: 15
CDR3 DNA: TGTGCCACCAGCAGAGGAACTGGAGTATACAATGAGCAGTTCTTC
CDR3 protein: CATSRGTGVYNEQFF

D gene: .
J gene: TRBJ2-2
V gene: TRBV7-3
clone size: few
CDR3 length: 12
CDR3 DNA: TGTGCCAGCATGGGAAATTCCGGGGAGCTGTTTTTT
CDR3 protein: CASMGNSGELFF

D gene: .
J gene: TRBJ2-6
V gene: TRBV7-9
clone size: .
CDR3 length: 17
CDR3 DNA: TGTGCCAGCCCCCCCGGGGGGCCAAGCTCTGGGGCCAACGTCCTGACTTTC
CDR3 protein: CASPPGGPSSGANVLTF

D gene: TRBD1
J gene: TRBJ2-3
V gene: TRBV6-2/TRBV6-3
clone size: .
CDR3 length: 16
CDR3 DNA: TGTGCCAGCAGTCGACAGACCGGGACAGCCACAGATACGCAGTATTTT
CDR3 protein: CASSRQTGTATDTQYF

D gene: .
J gene: TRBJ1-6
V gene: TRBV27
clone size: many
CDR3 length: 15
CDR3 DNA: TGTGCCAGCAGTTTATTGGGGTTCTCTAATTCACCCCTCCACTTT
CDR3 protein: CASSLLGFSNSPLHF

D gene: .
J gene: TRBJ1-6
V gene: TRBV9
clone size: .
CDR3 length: 14
CDR3 DNA: TGTGCCAGCAGCGGTGGCACAGGGATTTCACCCCTCCACTTT
CDR3 protein: CASSGGTGISPLHF

D gene: TRBD1
J gene: TRBJ1-2
V gene: TRBV18
clone size: once
CDR3 length: 14
CDR3 DNA: TGTGCCAGCTCTCCTAGACAGGGGGCACGCGGCTACACCTTC
CDR3 protein: CASSPRQGARGYTF

D gene: .
J gene: TRBJ2-7
V gene: TRBV5-6
clone size: few
CDR3 length: 13
CDR3 DNA: TGTGCCCAAACAGGGATCAGCTCCTACGAGCAGTACTTC
CDR3 protein: CAQTGISSYEQYF

D gene: .
J gene: TRBJ2-3
V gene: TRBV5-6
clone size: .
CDR3 length: 15
CDR3 DNA: TGTGCCAGCAGCTTGAGGAGGGAGGTTACAGATACGCAGTATTTT
CDR3 protein: CASSLRREVTDTQYF

D gene: .
J gene: TRBJ2-6
V gene: TRBV4-1
clone size: .
CDR3 length: 19
CDR3 DNA: TGCGCCAGCAGCCAAGATATACCGTCCAGGGCTTACGGGGCCAACGTCCTGACTTTC
CDR3 protein: CASSQDIPSRAYGANVLTF

D gene: TRBD2
J gene: TRBJ2-2
V gene: TRBV12-3/TRBV12-4
clone size: few
CDR3 length: 17
CDR3 DNA: TGTGCCAGCAGTCCCGGACTAGCGGTGGCAAACACCGGGGAGCTGTTTTTT
CDR3 protein: CASSPGLAVANTGELFF

D gene: .
J gene: TRBJ2-3
V gene: TRBV5-1
clone size: .
CDR3 length: 14
CDR3 DNA: TGCGCCAGCAGTTCGACCTCAATCTCAGATACGCAGTATTTT
CDR3 protein: CASSSTSISDTQYF

D gene: TRBD2
J gene: TRBJ2-5
V gene: TRBV7-6
clone size: few
CDR3 length: 16
CDR3 DNA: TGTGCCAGCAGCTTTGTAGCGGGGGACCCTCCCGAAGGCCAGTACTTC
CDR3 protein: CASSFVAGDPPEGQYF

D gene: TRBD2
J gene: TRBJ2-1
V gene: TRBV3-1
clone size: few
CDR3 length: 18
CDR3 DNA: TGTGCCAGCAGCCAAGATCACCCAAGCGGGGGACCATACAATGAGCAGTTCTTC
CDR3 protein: CASSQDHPSGGPYNEQFF